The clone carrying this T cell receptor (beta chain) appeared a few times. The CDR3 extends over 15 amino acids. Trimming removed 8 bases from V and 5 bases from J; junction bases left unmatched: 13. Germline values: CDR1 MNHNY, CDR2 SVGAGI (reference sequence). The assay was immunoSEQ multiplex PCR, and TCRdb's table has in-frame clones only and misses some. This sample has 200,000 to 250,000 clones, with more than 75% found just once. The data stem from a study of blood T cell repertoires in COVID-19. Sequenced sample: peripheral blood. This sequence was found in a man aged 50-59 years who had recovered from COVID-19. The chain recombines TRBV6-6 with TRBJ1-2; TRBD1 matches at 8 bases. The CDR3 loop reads CASSKRTGQSYGYTF. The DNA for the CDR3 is TGTGCCAGCTCCAAAAGGACAGGGCAGTCTTATGGCTACACCTTC.